This T cell receptor (beta chain) was identified in a study of post-analysis software for immune sequencing data. Study-level findings and limits: With TRBV5-6, TRBV5-1 and TRBV20-1 included, several TRBV segments were more frequent in patients than in controls.

Included in the TCR beta cDNA libraries were unique molecular identifiers. TCRdb re-analysed the PCR reads in MiXCR, keeping a single row per CDR3 protein. The sample lists approximately 360,000 distinct CDR3 sequences; roughly 38% were seen once. This clonotype turned up a few times. The antigen is unknown. Germline V gene lookup returns CDR1 MNHNS and CDR2 SASEGT. The V segment lost 7 bases and the J segment 3 bases; nucleotides outside the gene matches: 10. The CDR3 length is 15 residues. This TCR was recovered from a girl aged 5-17 years with multiple sclerosis. The chain combines TRBV6-1 with TRBJ2-7; 9 bases are a match to TRBD1. Specimen: blood. The CDR3, as DNA: TGTGCCAGCACCCCTCCGGGACAGGGTAACTACGAGCAGTACTTC. Translated, it gives CASTPPGQGNYEQYF.